Below are 12 T cell receptor beta chains sequenced from a single sample in a study of shared clonotypes between healthy human individuals. The protocol was immunoSEQ multiplex PCR, while the TCRdb copy is restricted to in-frame clones and leaves out a portion. Here the sample spans over 2 million clones, about 95% being singletons. The specimen was naive CD4+ T cells sorted from blood. The subset: CD45RA+ positively selected. Source of these receptors: a man between 18 and 35 years old in good health.

The chain is built from TRBV6-5 and TRBJ1-2, with a weak D call TRBD1 (6 bases). The CDR3 loop spans 13 amino acids. Germline CDR1 is MNHEY and CDR2 is SVGAGI. V gave up 6 bases and J gave up 4 bases, with 12 bases separating them. The CDR3 coding sequence is TGTGCCAGCAGGTCGGGACACACCTATGGCTACACCTTC. Its protein product is CASRSGHTYGYTF.

Concerning this clone: In the same sample, other DNA sequences code for this CDR3. This chain connects TRBV5-6 to TRBJ2-1; D remains unclear. Germline V gene data show CDR1 as SGHDT and CDR2 as YYEEEE. The ends were cut back, 0 bases at V and 4 bases at J, with 8 bases in the middle. This CDR3 is built from 14 residues. The CDR3 loop is CASSLDGRYNEQFF. The CDR3 DNA sequence: TGTGCCAGCAGCTTGGACGGACGATACAATGAGCAGTTCTTC.

This clone was recorded once. This rearrangement joins TRBV10-2 to TRBJ2-3; TRBD2 matches at 7 bases. Germline V gene data show CDR1 as WSHSY and CDR2 as SAAADI. This CDR3 contains 14 residues. The V segment lost 7 bases and the J segment 2 bases; nucleotides outside the gene matches: 6. The CDR3 nucleotides are TGCGCCAGCATAGGACTAGATCTCACAGATACGCAGTATTTT. Translating it yields CASIGLDLTDTQYF.

The V and J genes are TRBV11-2 and TRBJ2-7; D is possibly TRBD2 (7 bases). Trimming left V 4 bases short and J 2 bases short, with 15 bases between. Germline V gene lookup returns CDR1 SGHAT and CDR2 FQNNGV. CDR3 length: 15 residues. CDR3 region: CASSSGGRGTYEQYF. The CDR3 nucleotides read TGTGCCAGCAGCTCGGGGGGCAGGGGCACCTACGAGCAGTACTTC.

J is TRBJ1-4 and V is TRBV7-2; D remains ambiguous. The V gene lost 0 bases and the J gene lost 1 base, with 9 bases spanning the gap. This CDR3 region has 16 residues. Germline assignment: CDR1 SGHTA and CDR2 FQGNSA. The CDR3 spells CASSLARGRTNEKLFF. Here the CDR3 DNA reads TGTGCCAGCAGCTTAGCCAGAGGGAGAACTAATGAAAAACTGTTTTTT.

Concerning this clone: Other nucleotide sequences in the sample specify the same CDR3. This sequence joins TRBV5-1 and TRBJ1-2; no definite D call. Trimming left V 0 bases short and J 5 bases short, with 8 bases between. The CDR3 runs to 13 residues. Per germline, CDR1 SGHRS and CDR2 YFSETQ. CDR3 nucleotides: TGCGCCAGCAGCTTGGAGGGAGGTTATGGCTACACCTTC. Amino acid sequence: CASSLEGGYGYTF.

V gene TRBV5-1 combines with J gene TRBJ2-5, with D possibly being TRBD1 or TRBD2 (5 bases each). CDR3 length: 14 residues. V lost 1 base to trimming and J lost 2 bases, with 9 bases between them. Germline CDR1 SGHRS, CDR2 YFSETQ. The CDR3 loop is CASSLRGRQETQYF. In DNA form, the CDR3 reads TGCGCCAGCAGCTTGAGGGGACGTCAAGAGACCCAGTACTTC. Combining the CDR3 with reference TRBV5-1 and TRBJ2-5 gives the whole variable domain KAGVTQTPRYLIKTRGQQVTLSCSPISGHRSVSWYQQTPGQGLQFLFEYFSETQRNKGNFPGRFSGRQFSNSRSEMNVSTLELGDSALYLCASSLRGRQETQYFGPGTRLLVL.

V is TRBV6-1 and J is TRBJ2-7; D remains unclear. Trimming stripped 7 bases from V and 2 bases from J, with 9 bases between. CDR1 and CDR2 (germline): MNHNS, SASEGT. The CDR3 runs 12 residues. Here the CDR3 reads CASNSSPYEQYF. The CDR3, as DNA: TGTGCCAGCAACAGTTCCCCCTACGAGCAGTACTTC.

V and J are TRBV7-2 and TRBJ2-3; D is perhaps TRBD2 (5 bases). Trimming removed 1 base from V and 6 bases from J, with 8 bases in between. The V gene's germline CDR1 is SGHTA and CDR2 FQGNSA. The CDR3 is 13 residues long. CDR3 in amino acids: CASSLGRWDTQYF. The CDR3 nucleotides read TGTGCCAGCAGCTTAGGGAGGTGGGATACGCAGTATTTT.

V is TRBV2 and J is TRBJ2-3; D is possibly TRBD1 or TRBD2 (6 bases each). The CDR3 length is 15 residues. The germline V gene encodes CDR1 SNHLY and CDR2 FYNNEI. The germline V and J ends were trimmed by 3 bases and 2 bases, with 12 bases remaining between them. The CDR3 nucleotides read TGTGCCAGCAGTGAGAGGGGGACTCACACAGATACGCAGTATTTT. As protein: CASSERGTHTDTQYF.

Comments on this clone: Other DNA sequences within the sample encode an identical CDR3. The rearrangement uses TRBV6-5 and TRBJ2-7; 8 bases match TRBD1. Germline V gene data show CDR1 as MNHEY and CDR2 as SVGAGI. This CDR3 has 15 amino acids. V lost 2 bases, J lost 0 bases, and 3 bases stayed unmatched. In DNA, the CDR3 is TGTGCCAGCAGTTACGACGGGACAGGCTCCTACGAGCAGTACTTC. Translated: CASSYDGTGSYEQYF.

The J gene is TRBJ1-5, the V gene TRBV19, with D hard to call. Germline lookup yields CDR1 LNHDA and CDR2 SQIVND (reference sequence). V lost 8 bases and J 2 bases, leaving 10 bases between the germline ends. This CDR3 has 13 amino acids. CDR3 bases: TGTGCCAGTCGAGAGAATGGCAATCAGCCCCAGCATTTT. This encodes CASRENGNQPQHF.